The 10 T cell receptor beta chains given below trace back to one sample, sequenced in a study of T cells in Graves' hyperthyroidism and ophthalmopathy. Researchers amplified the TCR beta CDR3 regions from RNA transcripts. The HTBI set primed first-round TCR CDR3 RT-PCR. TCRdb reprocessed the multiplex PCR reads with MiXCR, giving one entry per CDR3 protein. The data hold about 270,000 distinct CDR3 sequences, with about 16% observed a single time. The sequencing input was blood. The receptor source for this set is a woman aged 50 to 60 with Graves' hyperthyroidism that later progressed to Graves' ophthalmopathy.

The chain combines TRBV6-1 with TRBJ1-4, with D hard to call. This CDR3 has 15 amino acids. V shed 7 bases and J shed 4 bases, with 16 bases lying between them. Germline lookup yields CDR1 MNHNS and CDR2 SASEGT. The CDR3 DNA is TGTGCCAGCAACTCCGTCCCGGGGTTTAATGAAAAACTGTTTTTT. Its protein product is CASNSVPGFNEKLFF.

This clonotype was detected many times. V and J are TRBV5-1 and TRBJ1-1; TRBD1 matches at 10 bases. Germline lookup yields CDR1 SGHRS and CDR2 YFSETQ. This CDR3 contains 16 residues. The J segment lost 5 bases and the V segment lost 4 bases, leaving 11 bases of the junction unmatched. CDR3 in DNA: TGCGCCAGCAGCGTAGCGACAGGGGGCGGACGTACTGAAGCTTTCTTT. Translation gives CASSVATGGGRTEAFF.

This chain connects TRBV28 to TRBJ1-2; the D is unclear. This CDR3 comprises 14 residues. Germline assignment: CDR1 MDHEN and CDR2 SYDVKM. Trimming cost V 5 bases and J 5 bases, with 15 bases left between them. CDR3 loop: CASSPEDRAYGYTF. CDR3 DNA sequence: TGTGCCAGCAGTCCCGAGGACCGCGCGTATGGCTACACCTTC.

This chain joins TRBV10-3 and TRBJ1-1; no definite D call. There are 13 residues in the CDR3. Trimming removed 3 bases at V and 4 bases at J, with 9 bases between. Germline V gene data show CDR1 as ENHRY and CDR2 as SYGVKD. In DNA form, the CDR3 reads TGTGCCATCAGTGAACCGGGGTTCACTGAAGCTTTCTTT. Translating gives CAISEPGFTEAFF.

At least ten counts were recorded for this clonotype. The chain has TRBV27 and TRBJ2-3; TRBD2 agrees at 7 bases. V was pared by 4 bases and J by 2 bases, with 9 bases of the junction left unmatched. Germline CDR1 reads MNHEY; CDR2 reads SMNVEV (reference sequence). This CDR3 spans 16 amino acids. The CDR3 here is CASSSRGLENTDTQYF. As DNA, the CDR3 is TGTGCCAGCAGTTCTCGAGGACTAGAAAACACAGATACGCAGTATTTT.

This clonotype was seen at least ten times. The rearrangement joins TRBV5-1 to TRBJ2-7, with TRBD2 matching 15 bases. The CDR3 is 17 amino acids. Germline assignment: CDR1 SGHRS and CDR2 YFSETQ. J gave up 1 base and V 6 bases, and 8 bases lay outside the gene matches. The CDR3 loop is CASKHGTSGRLSYEQYF. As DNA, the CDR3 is TGCGCCAGCAAACATGGGACTAGCGGGAGGTTGTCCTACGAGCAGTACTTC.

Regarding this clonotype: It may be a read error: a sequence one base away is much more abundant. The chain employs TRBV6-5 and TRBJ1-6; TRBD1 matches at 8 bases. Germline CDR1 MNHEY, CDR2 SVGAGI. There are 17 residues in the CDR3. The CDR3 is CASSYSQGASYSSPLHF. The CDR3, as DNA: TGTGCCAGCAGTTACTCCCAGGGGGCCTCCTATAGTTCACCCCTCCACTTT.

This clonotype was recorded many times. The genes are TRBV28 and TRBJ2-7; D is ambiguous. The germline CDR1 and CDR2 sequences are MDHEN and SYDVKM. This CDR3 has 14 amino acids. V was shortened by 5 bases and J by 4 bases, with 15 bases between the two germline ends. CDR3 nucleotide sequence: TGTGCCAGCAGTCTTCTACCTCACCCTTACGAGCAGTACTTC. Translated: CASSLLPHPYEQYF.

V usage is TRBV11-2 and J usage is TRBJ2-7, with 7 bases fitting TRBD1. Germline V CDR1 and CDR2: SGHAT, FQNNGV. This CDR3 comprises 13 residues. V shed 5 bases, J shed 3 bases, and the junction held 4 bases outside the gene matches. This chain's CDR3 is CASSQRQGYEQYF. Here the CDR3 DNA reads TGTGCCAGCAGCCAGAGACAGGGCTACGAGCAGTACTTC.

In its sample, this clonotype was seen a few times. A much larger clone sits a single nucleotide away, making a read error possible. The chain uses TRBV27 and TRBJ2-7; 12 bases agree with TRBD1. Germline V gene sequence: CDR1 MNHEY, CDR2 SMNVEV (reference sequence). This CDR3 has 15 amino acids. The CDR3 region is CAISFTGQGAEEQYF. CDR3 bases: TGTGCCATCAGTTTTACGGGACAGGGGGCTGAGGAGCAGTACTTC.